This T cell receptor (beta chain) was recorded in a study of blood T cells in healthy people across ages. Study results and caveats: Diversity was estimated from one million T cells, and these estimates were considered underestimates.

Comments on this clonotype: The antigen is not known.

The ends lost 0 bases at V and 4 bases at J; junction bases unmatched: 5. Per germline, CDR1 SGHNT and CDR2 YYREEE (reference sequence). The CDR3 runs 15 residues. A sample-barcoded 5' primer and a J-beta primer mix were used in a second PCR of roughly 6 to 11 cycles. TCRdb re-derived calls from the 5' RACE reads in MiXCR, one entry per CDR3 protein. The repertoire holds 550,000 to 750,000 distinct CDR3 sequences, under 25% seen once, with 3.5% to 4% in the top ten. The V and J genes are TRBV5-4 and TRBJ1-1; 8 nucleotides align to TRBD1. The sample consisted of blood. The TCR originated in a man aged 65 to 79 in good health. CDR3 amino acids: CASSLGTGSITEAFF. The CDR3 region has the DNA TGTGCCAGCAGCTTGGGGACAGGGTCTATCACTGAAGCTTTCTTT.